This is a list of T cell receptor beta chains from one sample in a study of blood T cell repertoires in COVID-19. Generated by immunoSEQ multiplex PCR, the TCRdb table keeps only in-frame clones and is missing some. The table shows over 100,000 clones, with 85% occurring only once. Sequenced material: peripheral blood. These receptors all stem from a man aged 80 or over with acute or convalescent COVID-19. Each CDR3 is given with its conserved first and last residue. The D gene is left open where the match is weak. Not every row has a clone size; where given, it reads once, few, many or a size class.

J | length | size | D | V | DNA | CDR3
TRBJ2-7 | 16 | . | TRBD2 | TRBV19 | TGTGCCAGTAGCGTAGCCGGGACTAGCGGAACCTACGAGCAGTACTTC | CASSVAGTSGTYEQYF
TRBJ1-4 | 15 | . | . | TRBV5-1 | TGCGCCAGCAGCTTGGCTACAGGAACTAATGAAAAACTGTTTTTT | CASSLATGTNEKLFF
TRBJ2-2 | 19 | . | TRBD2 | TRBV11-2 | TGTGCCAGCAGCAAGACTATATCTAGCGGGGGACCGAACACCGGGGAGCTGTTTTTT | CASSKTISSGGPNTGELFF
TRBJ1-6 | 15 | . | TRBD1 | TRBV7-9 | TGTGCAACGGCCCCGGGGGACAGGGATAATTCACCCCTCCACTTT | CATAPGDRDNSPLHF
TRBJ1-2 | 18 | . | TRBD1 | TRBV6-6 | TGTGCCAGCAGTCCCCATAGTATCGGACAGGGAGCACTAGGGGGCTACACCTTC | CASSPHSIGQGALGGYTF
TRBJ1-4 | 15 | . | TRBD1 | TRBV6-6 | TGTGCCAGCAGCTTGCTACAGGGGCGAAATGAAAAACTGTTTTTT | CASSLLQGRNEKLFF
TRBJ1-1 | 13 | . | . | TRBV12-3/TRBV12-4 | TGTGCCAGCAGTTTAAGGAGGGCAGATAAAGCTTTCTTT | CASSLRRADKAFF
TRBJ2-4 | 16 | . | TRBD1 | TRBV27 | TGTGCCAGCAGTCCGGACAGGGGGACAGCCAAAAACATTCAGTACTTC | CASSPDRGTAKNIQYF
TRBJ2-3 | 13 | . | . | TRBV11-2 | TGTGCCAGCAGCTTCTCCCGAGCCGGTACGCAGTATTTT | CASSFSRAGTQYF
TRBJ1-2 | 14 | . | TRBD1 | TRBV2 | TGTGCCAGCAGTGACCGACAGGGAGACTATGGCTACACCTTC | CASSDRQGDYGYTF
TRBJ1-2 | 14 | . | . | TRBV14 | TGTGCCAGCAGCCCCTTATCAGGAGACAGCCATCACACCTTC | CASSPLSGDSHHTF
TRBJ2-3 | 15 | . | . | TRBV25-1 | TGTGCCAGCCTGGGGGTAGCGGTAACAGGAGATACGCAGTATTTT | CASLGVAVTGDTQYF
TRBJ2-2 | 15 | few | TRBD1 | TRBV5-1 | TGCGCCAGCAGCTGGGACAGTTACAGAACCGGGGAGCTGTTTTTT | CASSWDSYRTGELFF
TRBJ2-7 | 13 | . | TRBD2 | TRBV28 | TGTGCCGGGGGACTAGCGGGAGGGGGAGAGCAGTACTTC | CAGGLAGGGEQYF
TRBJ1-2 | 13 | . | . | TRBV5-1 | TGCGCCAGCAGCTTTAGGCCCGAGGATGGCTACACCTTC | CASSFRPEDGYTF
TRBJ1-5 | 16 | . | TRBD1 | TRBV7-3 | TGTGCCAGCAGCCCCCGGGGACAGGGTATAGATCAGCCCCAGCATTTT | CASSPRGQGIDQPQHF
TRBJ2-7 | 18 | . | TRBD2 | TRBV27 | TGTGCCAGCAGTCCCGGCCCCGGACTAGCGACCCACTCCTACGAGCAGTACTTC | CASSPGPGLATHSYEQYF
TRBJ2-7 | 12 | . | TRBD2 | TRBV6-1 | TGTGCCAGCAGTGAGACTAGCGGGAGCAAGTACTTC | CASSETSGSKYF
TRBJ2-3 | 15 | . | . | TRBV6-5 | TGTGCCAGCAGTTACTCTCCAGTTTCCGCAGATACGCAGTATTTT | CASSYSPVSADTQYF
TRBJ1-5 | 15 | . | . | TRBV30 | TGTGCCTGGAGGGCCCGGGGAGGGTTAAATCAGCCCCAGCATTTT | CAWRARGGLNQPQHF
TRBJ1-5 | 13 | . | . | TRBV29-1 | TGCAGTTATAAAGGGGGAGCGGATCAGCCCCAGCATTTT | CSYKGGADQPQHF
TRBJ2-7 | 14 | . | TRBD1 | TRBV9 | TGTGCCAGCAGCGTTTCCGGGACAGGGTACGAGCAGTACTTC | CASSVSGTGYEQYF
TRBJ1-5 | 18 | . | . | TRBV21-1 | TGTGCCAGCAGCAAAGTGAGCACCACGGCGGATAGCAATCAGCCCCAGCATTTT | CASSKVSTTADSNQPQHF
TRBJ1-1 | 13 | . | . | TRBV27 | TGTGCCAGCAGTTCATACATGAACACTGAAGCTTTCTTT | CASSSYMNTEAFF
TRBJ2-7 | 14 | . | . | TRBV11-2 | TGTGCCAGCAGCGGGCGTAAGGGGCTTTACGAGCAGTACTTC | CASSGRKGLYEQYF
TRBJ1-3 | 15 | . | TRBD1 | TRBV19 | TGTGCCAGTAGTGTGACAGGGGGCTCTGGAAACACCATATATTTT | CASSVTGGSGNTIYF
TRBJ1-4 | 15 | . | . | TRBV5-1 | TGCGCCAGCCGAGGACAGTCTTCAACTAATGAAAAACTGTTTTTT | CASRGQSSTNEKLFF
TRBJ1-2 | 16 | few | TRBD1 | TRBV7-9 | TGTGCCAGCAGCCCCACACATAACAGGGGAGAAGGTGGCTACACCTTC | CASSPTHNRGEGGYTF
TRBJ2-1 | 14 | few | TRBD1 | TRBV5-1 | TGCGCCAGCAGCTCCGGGACAGGGCTGGATGAGCAGTTCTTC | CASSSGTGLDEQFF
TRBJ2-7 | 15 | . | TRBD1 | TRBV27 | TGTGCCAGCAGCGCCGGGACAGGCATGTCCTACGAGCAGTACTTC | CASSAGTGMSYEQYF
TRBJ1-5 | 14 | . | . | TRBV7-2 | TGTGCCAGCAGCCAACAGGGTTGGAATCAGCCCCAGCATTTT | CASSQQGWNQPQHF
TRBJ1-1 | 14 | . | TRBD1 | TRBV5-1 | TGCGCCAGCAGCCTGACAGGGGTAGGGACTGAAGCTTTCTTT | CASSLTGVGTEAFF
TRBJ1-5 | 13 | . | . | TRBV18 | TGTGCCAGCTCACCACAGGGGGAGCAGCCCCAGCATTTT | CASSPQGEQPQHF
TRBJ1-3 | 14 | few | . | TRBV5-1 | TGCGCCAGCAGCTTGGGGAGCTCTGGAAACACCATATATTTT | CASSLGSSGNTIYF
TRBJ2-7 | 13 | . | TRBD1 | TRBV24-1 | TGTGCCACCAGTGACCCTGGACAGGGGAGGCAGTACTTC | CATSDPGQGRQYF